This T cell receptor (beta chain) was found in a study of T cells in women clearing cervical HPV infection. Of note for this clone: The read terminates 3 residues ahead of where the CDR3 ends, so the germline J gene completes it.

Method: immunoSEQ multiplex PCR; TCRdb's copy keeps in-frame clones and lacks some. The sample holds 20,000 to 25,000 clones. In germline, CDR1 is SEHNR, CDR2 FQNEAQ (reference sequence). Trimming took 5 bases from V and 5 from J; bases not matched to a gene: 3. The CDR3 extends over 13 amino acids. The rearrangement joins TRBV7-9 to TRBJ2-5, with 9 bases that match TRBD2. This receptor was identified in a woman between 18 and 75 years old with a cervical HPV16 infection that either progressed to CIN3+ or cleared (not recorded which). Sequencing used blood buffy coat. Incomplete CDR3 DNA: TGTGCCAGCAGCCGGGCGGGGGGGGAGACC. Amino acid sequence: CASSRAGGET. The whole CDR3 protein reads CASSRAGGETQYF. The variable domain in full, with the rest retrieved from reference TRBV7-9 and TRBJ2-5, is DTGVSQNPRHKITKRGQNVTFRCDPISEHNRLYWYRQTLGQGPEFLTYFQNEAQLEKSRLLSDRFSAERPKGSFSTLEIQRTEQGDSAMYLCASSRAGGETQYFGPGTRLLVL.